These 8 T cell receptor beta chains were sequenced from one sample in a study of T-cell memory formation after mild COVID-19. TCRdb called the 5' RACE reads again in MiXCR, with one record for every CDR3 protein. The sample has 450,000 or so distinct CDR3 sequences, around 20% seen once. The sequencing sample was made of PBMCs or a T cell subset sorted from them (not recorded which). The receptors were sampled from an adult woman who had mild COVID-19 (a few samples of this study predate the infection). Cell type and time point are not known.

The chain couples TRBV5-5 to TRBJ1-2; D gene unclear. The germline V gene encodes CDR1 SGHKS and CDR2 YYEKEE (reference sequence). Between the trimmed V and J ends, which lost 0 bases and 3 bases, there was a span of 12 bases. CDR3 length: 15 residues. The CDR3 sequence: CASSLDWVWDYGYTF. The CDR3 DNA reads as TGTGCCAGCAGCTTGGATTGGGTATGGGACTATGGCTACACCTTC.

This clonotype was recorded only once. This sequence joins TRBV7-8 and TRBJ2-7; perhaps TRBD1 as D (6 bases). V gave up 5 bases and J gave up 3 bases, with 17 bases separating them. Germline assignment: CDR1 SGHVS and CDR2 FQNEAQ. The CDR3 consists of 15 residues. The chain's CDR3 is CASSQSGTPLYEQYF. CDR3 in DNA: TGTGCCAGCAGCCAGTCGGGGACACCCCTCTACGAGCAGTACTTC.

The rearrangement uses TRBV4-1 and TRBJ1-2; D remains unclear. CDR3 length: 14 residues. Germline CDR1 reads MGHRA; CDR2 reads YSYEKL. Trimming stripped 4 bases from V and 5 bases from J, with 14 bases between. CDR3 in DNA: TGCGCCAGCAGCCCTGTGGTAATGGCATATGGCTACACCTTC. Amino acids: CASSPVVMAYGYTF.

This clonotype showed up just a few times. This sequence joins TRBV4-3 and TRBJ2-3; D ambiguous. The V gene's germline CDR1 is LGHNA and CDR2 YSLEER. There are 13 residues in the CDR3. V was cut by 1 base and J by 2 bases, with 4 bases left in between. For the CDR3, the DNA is TGCGCCAGCAGCCAAGGATCCACAGATACGCAGTATTTT. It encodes CASSQGSTDTQYF.

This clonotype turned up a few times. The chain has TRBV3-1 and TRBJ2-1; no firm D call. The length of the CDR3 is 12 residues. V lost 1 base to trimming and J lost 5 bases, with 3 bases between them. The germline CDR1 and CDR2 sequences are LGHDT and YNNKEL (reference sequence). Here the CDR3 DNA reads TGTGCCAGCAGCCAAGTGGACAATGAGCAGTTCTTC. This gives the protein CASSQVDNEQFF.

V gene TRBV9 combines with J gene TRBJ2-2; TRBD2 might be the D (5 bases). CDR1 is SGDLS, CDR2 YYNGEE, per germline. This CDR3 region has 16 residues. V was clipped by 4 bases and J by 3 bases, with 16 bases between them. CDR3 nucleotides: TGTGCCAGCAGCCCCCCCTCACGGGGTCACACCGGGGAGCTGTTTTTT. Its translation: CASSPPSRGHTGELFF.

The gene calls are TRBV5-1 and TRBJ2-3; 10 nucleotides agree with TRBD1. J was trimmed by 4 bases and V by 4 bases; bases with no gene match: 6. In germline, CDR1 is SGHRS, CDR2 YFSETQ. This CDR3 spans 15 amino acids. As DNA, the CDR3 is TGCGCCAGCAGCCCGGGACAGGGGCGGGCAGATACGCAGTATTTT. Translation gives CASSPGQGRADTQYF.

The CDR3 DNA reads TGTGCCAGCAGTTTATTTTTGGGGGACAGAGGAAACACCATATATTTT. Translation: CASSLFLGDRGNTIYF. The chain employs TRBV12-3 or TRBV12-4 and TRBJ1-3, with TRBD1 matching 7 bases. Losses at the gene ends were 2 bases for V and 4 bases for J; bases not matched to a gene: 8. The length of the CDR3 is 16 residues.